What follows are 10 T cell receptor beta chains derived from one specimen sequenced in a study of blood T cells in healthy people across ages. It was with a sample-barcoded 5' primer and a J-beta primer mix that a second PCR of roughly 7 to 11 cycles was run. From the 5' RACE reads, TCRdb called clonotypes with MiXCR, one entry per CDR3 protein. The sample includes roughly 500,000 distinct CDR3 sequences, about 26% of them seen just once. The sequenced material came from blood. These TCRs come from a woman aged 70 to 79 in good health.

V is TRBV5-1 and J is TRBJ2-5; 11 bases match TRBD2. With the DNA end fitting TRBJ2-1 better, the J assignment may be wrong. This CDR3 is 16 amino acids long. Germline V gene data show CDR1 as SGHRS and CDR2 as YFSETQ. CDR3: CASSLEASGGRGEQFF. The CDR3 region has the DNA TGCGCCAGCAGCTTGGAAGCTAGCGGGGGGCGGGGTGAGCAGTTCTTC.

The CDR3 region is CASSPGLPETGYGYTF. DNA for the CDR3: TGTGCCAGCTCACCAGGGCTTCCAGAAACCGGGTATGGCTACACCTTC. The chain uses TRBV18 and TRBJ1-2, with D unresolved. There are 16 residues in the CDR3. Trimming removed 2 bases at V and 5 bases at J, with 18 bases between. The germline gives CDR1 KGHSH, CDR2 LQKENI.

In this sample, this clonotype turned up a few times. V usage is TRBV14 and J usage is TRBJ2-1, with 8 bases identical to TRBD1. The germline CDR1 and CDR2 sequences are SGHDN and FVKESK. This CDR3 is 15 amino acids long. The V and J ends lost 4 bases and 5 bases, in that order; junction bases with no gene match: 7. The CDR3 region is CASSPRTGINNEQFF. The CDR3 region has the DNA TGTGCCAGCAGCCCCAGGACAGGGATCAACAATGAGCAGTTCTTC.

This rearrangement joins TRBV29-1 to TRBJ2-5; tentative D call: TRBD2 (5 bases). CDR1 is SQVTM, CDR2 ANQGSEA, per germline. With 2 bases removed from V and 4 bases from J, the gap between germline ends came to 8 bases. This CDR3 is 12 amino acids long. The CDR3, as DNA: TGCAGCGTTGAAAGCGGAGGAGAGACCCAGTACTTC. Its translation is CSVESGGETQYF. The full variable domain, completed using reference TRBV29-1 and TRBJ2-5, is SAVISQKPSRDICQRGTSLTIQCQVDSQVTMMFWYRQQPGQSLTLIATANQGSEATYESGFVIDKFPISRPNLTFSTLTVSNMSPEDSSIYLCSVESGGETQYFGPGTRLLVL.

This chain joins TRBV29-1 and TRBJ2-7, with 10 bases matching TRBD1. Germline CDR1 and CDR2: SQVTM and ANQGSEA. V lost 5 bases, J lost 3 bases, and 7 bases stayed unmatched. This CDR3 contains 14 residues. The CDR3 is CSVPSGDRGYEQYF. CDR3 DNA sequence: TGCAGCGTTCCTTCGGGGGACAGGGGCTACGAGCAGTACTTC.

In its sample, this clonotype was seen a few times. The genes are TRBV29-1 and TRBJ1-3; 8 bases are shared with TRBD1. The CDR3 contains 13 residues. From germline, CDR1 is SQVTM and CDR2 ANQGSEA. This CDR3 reads CNGQGTSGNTIYF. CDR3 in DNA: TGCAACGGACAGGGAACTTCTGGAAACACCATATATTTT.

The V call is TRBV5-1, the J call TRBJ2-5, with a possible D match to TRBD2 (7 bases). The CDR3 has 14 amino acids. The germline V gene encodes CDR1 SGHRS and CDR2 YFSETQ. V lost 5 bases, J lost 3 bases, and 14 bases lay in between. Here the CDR3 reads CASRRRGAEETQYF. CDR3 coding DNA: TGCGCCAGCAGGCGCCGGGGGGCCGAAGAGACCCAGTACTTC.

CDR3 region: CSARDRGLQTQYF. The DNA for the CDR3 is TGCAGTGCTAGAGATCGAGGACTCCAGACGCAGTATTTT. The chain combines TRBV20-1 with TRBJ2-3, with D perhaps matching TRBD2 (5 bases). The ends were cut back, 0 bases at V and 9 bases at J, with 13 bases in the middle. CDR3 length equals 13 residues. The germline V gene encodes CDR1 DFQATT and CDR2 SNEGSKA (reference sequence).

The V and J genes are TRBV7-2 and TRBJ1-2; no definite D call. The CDR3 runs to 14 residues. Per the germline V gene, CDR1 is SGHTA and CDR2 is FQGNSA. The ends were cut back, 4 bases at V and 4 bases at J, with 13 bases in the middle. The CDR3: CASSSPAPFYGYTF. The DNA of the CDR3 is TGTGCCAGCAGCTCGCCAGCGCCTTTCTATGGCTACACCTTC.

Points on this clonotype: One end of the junction fails to match germline, which may point to a read error. The rearrangement links TRBV20-1 to TRBJ2-3; 7 positions match TRBD1. The germline CDR1 and CDR2 sequences are DFQATT and SNEGSKA (reference sequence). The CDR3 contains 12 residues. CDR3 coding DNA: TGCAGCCAGGGGGTGGGCACAGGTACGCAGTATTTT. It translates to CSQGVGTGTQYF.